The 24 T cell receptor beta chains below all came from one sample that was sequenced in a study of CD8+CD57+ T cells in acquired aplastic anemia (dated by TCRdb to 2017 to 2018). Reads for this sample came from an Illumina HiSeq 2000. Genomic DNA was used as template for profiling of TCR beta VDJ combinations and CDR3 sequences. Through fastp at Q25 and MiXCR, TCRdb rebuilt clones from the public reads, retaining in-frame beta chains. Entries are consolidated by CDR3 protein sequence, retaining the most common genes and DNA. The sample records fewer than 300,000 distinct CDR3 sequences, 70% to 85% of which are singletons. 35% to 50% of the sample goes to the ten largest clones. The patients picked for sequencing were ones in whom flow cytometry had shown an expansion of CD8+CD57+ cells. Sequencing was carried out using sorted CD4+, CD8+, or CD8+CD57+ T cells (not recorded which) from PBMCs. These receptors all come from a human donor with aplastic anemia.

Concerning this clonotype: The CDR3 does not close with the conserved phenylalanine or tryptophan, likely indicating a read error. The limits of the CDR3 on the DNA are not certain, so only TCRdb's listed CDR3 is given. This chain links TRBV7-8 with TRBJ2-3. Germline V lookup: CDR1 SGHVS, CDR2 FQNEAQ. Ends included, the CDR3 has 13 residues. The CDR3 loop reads CASRLAGRAETHY.

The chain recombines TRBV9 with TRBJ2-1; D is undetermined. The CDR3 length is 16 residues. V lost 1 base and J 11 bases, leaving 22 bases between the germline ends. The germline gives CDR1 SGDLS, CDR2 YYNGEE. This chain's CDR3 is CASSVHQNSYNEQQFF. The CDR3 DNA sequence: TGTGCCAGCAGCGTACACCAGAACTCCTACAACGAGCAGCAGTTCTTC.

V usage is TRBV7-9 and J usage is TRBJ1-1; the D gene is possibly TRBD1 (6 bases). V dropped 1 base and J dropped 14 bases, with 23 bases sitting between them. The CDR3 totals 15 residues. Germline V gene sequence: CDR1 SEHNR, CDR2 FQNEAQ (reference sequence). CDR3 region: CASSLGSGAGKESFF. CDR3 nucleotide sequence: TGTGCCAGCAGCTTAGGATCGGGGGCCGGGAAGGAGTCCTTCTTT.

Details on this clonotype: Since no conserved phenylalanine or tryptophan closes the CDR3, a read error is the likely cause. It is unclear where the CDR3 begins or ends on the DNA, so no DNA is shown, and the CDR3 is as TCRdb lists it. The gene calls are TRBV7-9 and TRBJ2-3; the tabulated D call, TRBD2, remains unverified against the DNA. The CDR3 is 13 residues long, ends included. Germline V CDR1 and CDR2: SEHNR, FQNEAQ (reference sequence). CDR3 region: CASSFARSGGRDD.

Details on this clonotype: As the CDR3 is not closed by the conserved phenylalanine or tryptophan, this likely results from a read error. The CDR3 DNA follows: TGTGCCAGCAGGGTCGCGGGAGCTCCCGATCCGCAGTATCGC. This translates into CASRVAGAPDPQYR. V is TRBV2 and J is TRBJ2-3, with TRBD2 matching over 7 bases. Germline V gene sequence: CDR1 SNHLY, CDR2 FYNNEI. The trim removed 6 bases at V and 10 bases at J, leaving 13 bases unmatched. CDR3 length equals 14 residues.

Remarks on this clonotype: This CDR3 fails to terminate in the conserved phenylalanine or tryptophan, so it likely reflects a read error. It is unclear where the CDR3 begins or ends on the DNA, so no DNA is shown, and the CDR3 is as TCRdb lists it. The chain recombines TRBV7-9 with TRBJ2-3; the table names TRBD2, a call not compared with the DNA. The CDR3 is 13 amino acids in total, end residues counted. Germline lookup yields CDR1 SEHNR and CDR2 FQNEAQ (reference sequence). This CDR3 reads CASSHGTSGKTYV.

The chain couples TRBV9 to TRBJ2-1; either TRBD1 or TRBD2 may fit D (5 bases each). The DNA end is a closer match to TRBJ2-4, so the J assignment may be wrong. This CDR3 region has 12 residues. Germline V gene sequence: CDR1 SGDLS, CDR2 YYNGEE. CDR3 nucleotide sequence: TGTGCCAGCGGGGGACCCCCGAACATTCAGTACTTC. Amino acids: CASGGPPNIQYF.

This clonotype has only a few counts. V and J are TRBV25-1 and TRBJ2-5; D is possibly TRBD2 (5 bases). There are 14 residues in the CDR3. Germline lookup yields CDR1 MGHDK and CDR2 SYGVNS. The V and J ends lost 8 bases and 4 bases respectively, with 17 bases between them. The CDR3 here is CASGDSGVGETQYF. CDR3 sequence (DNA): TGTGCCAGCGGAGACTCCGGGGTCGGAGAGACCCAGTACTTC.

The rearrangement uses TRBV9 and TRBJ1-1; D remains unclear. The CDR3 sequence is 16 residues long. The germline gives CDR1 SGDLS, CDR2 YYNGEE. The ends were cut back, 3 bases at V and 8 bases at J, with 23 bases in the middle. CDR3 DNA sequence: TGTGCCAGCAGCGCCCGCGCAGAGACAACAGATACGGAAGCTTTCTTT. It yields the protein CASSARAETTDTEAFF. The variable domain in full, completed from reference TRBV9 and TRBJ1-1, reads DSGVTQTPKHLITATGQRVTLRCSPRSGDLSVYWYQQSLDQGLQFLIQYYNGEERAKGNILERFSAQQFPDLHSELNLSSLELGDSALYFCASSARAETTDTEAFFGQGTRLTVV.

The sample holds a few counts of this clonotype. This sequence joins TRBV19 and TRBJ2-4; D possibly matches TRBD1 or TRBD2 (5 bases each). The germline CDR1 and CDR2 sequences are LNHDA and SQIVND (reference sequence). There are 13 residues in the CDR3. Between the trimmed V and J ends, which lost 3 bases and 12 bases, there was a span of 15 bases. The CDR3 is CASSISWGYNQYF. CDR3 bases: TGTGCCAGTAGTATTTCTTGGGGGTACAATCAGTACTTC. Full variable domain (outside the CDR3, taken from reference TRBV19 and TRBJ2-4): DGGITQSPKYLFRKEGQNVTLSCEQNLNHDAMYWYRQDPGQGLRLIYYSQIVNDFQKGDIAEGYSVSREKKESFPLTVTSAQKNPTAFYLCASSISWGYNQYFGAGTRLSVL.

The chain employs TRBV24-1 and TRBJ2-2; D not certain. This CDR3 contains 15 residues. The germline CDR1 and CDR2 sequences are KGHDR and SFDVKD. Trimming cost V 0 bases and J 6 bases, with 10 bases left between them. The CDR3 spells CATSDLFETSGELFF. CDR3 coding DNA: TGTGCCACCAGTGATTTGTTCGAGACATCCGGGGAGCTGTTTTTT.

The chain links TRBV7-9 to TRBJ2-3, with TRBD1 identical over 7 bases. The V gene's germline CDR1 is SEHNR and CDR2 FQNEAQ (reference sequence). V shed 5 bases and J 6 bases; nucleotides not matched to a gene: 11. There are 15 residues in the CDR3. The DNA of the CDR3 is TGTGCCAGCAGCGTAGAGGGACAGAGCAGGGATACGCAGTATTTT. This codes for CASSVEGQSRDTQYF.

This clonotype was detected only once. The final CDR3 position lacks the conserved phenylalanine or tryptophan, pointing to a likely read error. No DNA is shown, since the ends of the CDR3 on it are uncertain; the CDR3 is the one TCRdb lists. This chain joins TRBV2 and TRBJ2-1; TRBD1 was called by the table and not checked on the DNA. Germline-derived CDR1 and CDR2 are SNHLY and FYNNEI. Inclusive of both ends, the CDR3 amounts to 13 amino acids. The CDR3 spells CASSDGGIQNHFS.

CDR3 in DNA: TGTGCCAGCAGTGAAGCGGGACAGGCGAACCTGGCCGAGCAGTACGTC. As protein: CASSEAGQANLAEQYV. This chain links TRBV6-4 with TRBJ2-7, with a weak D call TRBD1 (8 bases). Germline-derived CDR1 and CDR2 are MRHNA and SNTAGT. Trimming cost V 3 bases and J 6 bases, with 21 bases left between them. The CDR3 is 16 amino acids.

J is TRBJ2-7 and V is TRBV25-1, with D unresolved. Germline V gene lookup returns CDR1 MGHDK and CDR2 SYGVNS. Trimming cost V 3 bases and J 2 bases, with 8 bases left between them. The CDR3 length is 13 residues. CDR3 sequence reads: CASSDRFTYEQYF. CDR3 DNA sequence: TGTGCCAGCAGTGATCGGTTCACCTACGAGCAGTACTTC.

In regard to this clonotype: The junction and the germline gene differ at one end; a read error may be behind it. As DNA, the CDR3 is TGCGCCAGACGCGAAGTTGGAAAGGAGCAGTTCTTC. This sequence encodes CARREVGKEQFF. The chain is built from TRBV7-9 and TRBJ2-1; D unclear. The V gene's germline CDR1 is SEHNR and CDR2 FQNEAQ (reference sequence). This CDR3 has 12 amino acids.

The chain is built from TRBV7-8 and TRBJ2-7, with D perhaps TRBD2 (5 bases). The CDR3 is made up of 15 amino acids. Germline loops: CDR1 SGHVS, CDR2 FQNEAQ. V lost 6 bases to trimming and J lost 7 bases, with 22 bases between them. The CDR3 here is CASRTTLGTRGEQYF. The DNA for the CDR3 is TGTGCCAGCAGGACTACGTTGGGTACCCGAGGGGAGCAGTACTTC.

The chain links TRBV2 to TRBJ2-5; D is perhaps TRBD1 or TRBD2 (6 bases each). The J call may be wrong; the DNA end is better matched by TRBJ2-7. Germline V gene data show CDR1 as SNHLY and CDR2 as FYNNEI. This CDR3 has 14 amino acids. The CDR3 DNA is TGTGCCAGCAAGGACGCAGGGGAGGACTACGAGCAGTACTTC. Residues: CASKDAGEDYEQYF.

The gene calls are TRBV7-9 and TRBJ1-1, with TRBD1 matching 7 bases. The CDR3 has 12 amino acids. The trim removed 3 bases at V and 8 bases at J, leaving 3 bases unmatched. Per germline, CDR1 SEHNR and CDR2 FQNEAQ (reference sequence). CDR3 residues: CASSFGQAEAFF. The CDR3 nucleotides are TGTGCCAGCAGCTTCGGACAGGCCGAAGCTTTCTTT.

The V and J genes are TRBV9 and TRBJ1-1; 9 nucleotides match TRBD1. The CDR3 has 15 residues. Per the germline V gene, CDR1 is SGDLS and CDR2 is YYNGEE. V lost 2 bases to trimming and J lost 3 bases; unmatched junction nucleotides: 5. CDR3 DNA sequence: TGTGCCAGCAGCGTCCGACAGGGGGGCGACACTGAAGCTTTCTTT. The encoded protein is CASSVRQGGDTEAFF.

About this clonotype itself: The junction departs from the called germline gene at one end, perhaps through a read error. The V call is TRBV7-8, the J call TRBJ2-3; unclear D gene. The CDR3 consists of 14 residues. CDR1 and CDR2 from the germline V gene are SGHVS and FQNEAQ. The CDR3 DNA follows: TGTGCCAGCAGCTTACATCCAGGCGCGACAACCCTTTCCTTT. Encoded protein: CASSLHPGATTLSF.

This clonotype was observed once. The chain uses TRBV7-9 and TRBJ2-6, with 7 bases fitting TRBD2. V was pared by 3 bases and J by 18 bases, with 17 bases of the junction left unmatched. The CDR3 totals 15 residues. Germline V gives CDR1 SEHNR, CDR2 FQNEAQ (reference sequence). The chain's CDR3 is CASSFQGSGANDQTF. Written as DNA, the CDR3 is TGTGCCAGCAGCTTTCAAGGAAGCGGGGCCAACGACCAGACTTTC.

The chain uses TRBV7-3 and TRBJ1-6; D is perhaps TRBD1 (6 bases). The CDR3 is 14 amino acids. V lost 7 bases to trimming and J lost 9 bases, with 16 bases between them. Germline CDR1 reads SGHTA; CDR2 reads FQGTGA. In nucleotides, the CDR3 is TGTGCCAGCAATCCACAGGGAGGAGGTTCACCCCTCCACTTT. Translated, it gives CASNPQGGGSPLHF. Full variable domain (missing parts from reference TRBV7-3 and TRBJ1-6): GAGVSQTPSNKVTEKGKYVELRCDPISGHTALYWYRQSLGQGPEFLIYFQGTGAADDSGLPNDRFFAVRPEGSVSTLKIQRTERGDSAVYLCASNPQGGGSPLHFGNGTRLTVT.

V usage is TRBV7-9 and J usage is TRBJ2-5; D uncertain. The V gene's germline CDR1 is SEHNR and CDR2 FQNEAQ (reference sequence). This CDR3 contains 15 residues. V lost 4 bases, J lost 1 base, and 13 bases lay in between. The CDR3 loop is CASSSQHSTQETQYF. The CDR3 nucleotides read TGTGCCAGCAGCTCCCAACACAGTACCCAAGAGACCCAGTACTTC.